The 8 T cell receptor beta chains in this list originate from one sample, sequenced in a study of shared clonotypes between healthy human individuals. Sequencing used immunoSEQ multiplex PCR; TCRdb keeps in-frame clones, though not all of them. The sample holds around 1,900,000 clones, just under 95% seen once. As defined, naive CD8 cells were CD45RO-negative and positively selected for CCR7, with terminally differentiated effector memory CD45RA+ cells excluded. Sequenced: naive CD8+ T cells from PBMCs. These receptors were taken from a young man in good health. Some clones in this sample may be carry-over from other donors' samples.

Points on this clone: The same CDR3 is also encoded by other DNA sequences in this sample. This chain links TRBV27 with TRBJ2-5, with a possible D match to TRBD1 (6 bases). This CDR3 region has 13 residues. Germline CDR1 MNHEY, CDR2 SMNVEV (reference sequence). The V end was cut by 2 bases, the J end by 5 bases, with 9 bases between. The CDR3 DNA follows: TGTGCCAGCAGTTTAGGGGGCGCGGAGACCCAGTACTTC. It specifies CASSLGGAETQYF.

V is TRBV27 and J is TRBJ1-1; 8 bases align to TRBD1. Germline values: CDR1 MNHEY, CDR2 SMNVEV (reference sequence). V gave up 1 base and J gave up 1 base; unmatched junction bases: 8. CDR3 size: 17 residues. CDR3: CASSLFYDRGKNTEAFF. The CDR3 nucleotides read TGTGCCAGCAGTTTATTCTATGACAGGGGAAAGAACACTGAAGCTTTCTTT.

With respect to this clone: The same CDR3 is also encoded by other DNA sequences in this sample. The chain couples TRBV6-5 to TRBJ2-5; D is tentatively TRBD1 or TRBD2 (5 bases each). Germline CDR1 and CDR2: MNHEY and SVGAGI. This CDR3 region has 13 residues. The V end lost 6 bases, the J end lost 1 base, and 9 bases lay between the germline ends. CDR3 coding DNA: TGTGCCAGCAGCCCCGGGACCCAAGAGACCCAGTACTTC. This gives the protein CASSPGTQETQYF.

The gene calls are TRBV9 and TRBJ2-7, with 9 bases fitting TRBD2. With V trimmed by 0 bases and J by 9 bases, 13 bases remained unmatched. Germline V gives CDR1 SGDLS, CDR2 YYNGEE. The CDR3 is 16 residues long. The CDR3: CASSVESASGAVGQYF. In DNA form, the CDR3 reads TGTGCCAGCAGCGTAGAAAGCGCTAGCGGGGCCGTGGGGCAGTACTTC.

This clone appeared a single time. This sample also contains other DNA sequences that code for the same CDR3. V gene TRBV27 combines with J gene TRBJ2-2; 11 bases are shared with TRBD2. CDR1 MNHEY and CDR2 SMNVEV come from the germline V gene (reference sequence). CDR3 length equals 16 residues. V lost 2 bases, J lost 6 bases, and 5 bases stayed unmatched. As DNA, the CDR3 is TGTGCCAGCAGTTTACTCCTAGCGGGAGGAGCCGGGGAGCTGTTTTTT. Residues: CASSLLLAGGAGELFF.

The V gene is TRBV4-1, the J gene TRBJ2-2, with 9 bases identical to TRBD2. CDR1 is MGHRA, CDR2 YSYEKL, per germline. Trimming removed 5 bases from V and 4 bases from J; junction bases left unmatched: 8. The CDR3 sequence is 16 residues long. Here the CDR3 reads CASSRIAGEGTGELFF. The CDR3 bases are TGCGCCAGCAGCAGGATAGCGGGAGAGGGCACCGGGGAGCTGTTTTTT.

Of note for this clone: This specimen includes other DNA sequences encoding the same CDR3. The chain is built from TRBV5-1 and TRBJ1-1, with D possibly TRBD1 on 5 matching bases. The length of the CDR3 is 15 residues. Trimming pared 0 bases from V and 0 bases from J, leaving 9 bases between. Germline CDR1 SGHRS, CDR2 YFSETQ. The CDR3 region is CASSLGQSLNTEAFF. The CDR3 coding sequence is TGCGCCAGCAGCTTGGGACAGTCCTTGAACACTGAAGCTTTCTTT.

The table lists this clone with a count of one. The CDR3 loop reads CASSQDVNWETQYF. The CDR3 DNA follows: TGTGCCAGCAGCCAAGATGTGAACTGGGAGACCCAGTACTTC. The chain is built from TRBV4-2 and TRBJ2-5, with D unresolved. Trimming took 0 bases from V and 5 from J, leaving 10 bases between them. The CDR3 covers 14 residues. In germline, CDR1 is LGHNA, CDR2 YNFKEQ.